This T cell receptor (beta chain) comes out of a study of CD8+CD57+ T cells in acquired aplastic anemia. General study points: CD8+ Simpson's diversity did not differ significantly between patients and controls.

Template material for TCR beta VDJ and CDR3 profiling consisted of genomic DNA. Each CDR3 protein is one row after TCRdb ran MiXCR on the reads. The table includes approximately 220,000 distinct CDR3 sequences, about half detected once. Patients selected for sequencing had displayed CD8+CD57+ cell expansion by flow cytometry. Every patient presented with severe acquired aplastic anemia. This clonotype was seen a handful of times. As yet, its antigen is unknown. Sequences were obtained from sorted CD4+, CD8+, or CD8+CD57+ T cells (not recorded which) from PBMCs. The receptor was isolated from a human donor with aplastic anemia.

The CDR3 DNA sequence: TGCAGCGTTGAAGCCGACAGGGGGCGCACAGAGACCCAGTACTTC. This sequence encodes CSVEADRGRTETQYF. The V and J genes are TRBV29-1 and TRBJ2-5; TRBD1 matches at 10 bases. The CDR3 loop spans 15 amino acids. CDR1 SQVTM and CDR2 ANQGSEA come from the germline V gene. J lost 4 bases, V lost 1 base, and 6 bases had no gene match.